Listed below are T cell receptor beta chains from one sample, sequenced in a study of ipilimumab plus nivolumab after autologous stem cell transplantation. Measured with immunoSEQ multiplex PCR; TCRdb has only the in-frame clones, and not every one. This sample carries fewer than 30,000 clones, about 82% of them seen once, and the ten largest clones take approximately 5.2%. The sequencing here drew on PBMCs, taken in a trial of ipilimumab plus nivolumab as post-transplant consolidation. The receptor source for this set is a male donor with diffuse large B-cell lymphoma. The CDR3 runs from the conserved cysteine through the conserved F or W. Fields, in order: V gene, CDR3 length, D gene, J gene, clone size, CDR3 protein, CDR3 DNA. A D gene is named only where the DNA matches it firmly. The size entry is marked missing in some rows and otherwise reads once, few, many or a size class.

TRBV4-3	15	.	TRBJ2-7	.	CASSQARQATYEQYF	TGCGCCAGCAGCCAGGCCCGACAGGCAACCTACGAGCAGTACTTC
TRBV29-1	13	.	TRBJ1-1	few	CSVGMGGYTEAFF	TGCAGCGTTGGAATGGGGGGATACACTGAAGCTTTCTTT
TRBV6-1	15	TRBD2	TRBJ2-1	.	CAIEKSGGGYNEQFF	TGTGCCATCGAGAAGAGTGGGGGGGGATACAATGAGCAGTTCTTC
TRBV5-1	16	TRBD1	TRBJ1-3	.	CASSDPGQGTGNTIYF	TGCGCCAGCAGCGACCCGGGACAGGGTACGGGAAACACCATATATTTT
TRBV19	18	TRBD2	TRBJ2-1	.	CASSIDLGTSGGPFSQFF	TGTGCCAGTAGTATAGATCTAGGGACTAGCGGGGGGCCATTCTCGCAGTTCTTC
TRBV12-5	15	.	TRBJ1-1	.	CASGLIRSGNTEAFF	TGTGCTAGTGGTTTGATTCGGAGCGGGAACACTGAAGCTTTCTTT
TRBV7-7	16	.	TRBJ2-3	once	CASSPNTGVNLDTQYF	TGTGCCAGCAGCCCTAACACGGGGGTCAACTTAGATACGCAGTATTTT
TRBV2	18	.	TRBJ1-3	.	CASSEWFQDESSGNTIYF	TGTGCCAGCAGTGAGTGGTTCCAGGACGAGAGCTCTGGAAACACCATATATTTT
TRBV5-1	15	TRBD1	TRBJ1-2	once	CASSLRTGSEGGYTF	TGCGCCAGCAGCTTGAGGACAGGGTCGGAGGGGGGCTACACCTTC
TRBV19	16	.	TRBJ2-3	.	CASSIDIRRLTDTQYF	TGTGCCAGTAGTATAGATATCAGACGATTGACAGATACGCAGTATTTT
TRBV19	14	.	TRBJ1-6	.	CASSREGKNSPLHF	TGTGCCAGTAGTAGGGAGGGCAAGAATTCACCCCTCCACTTT
TRBV7-8	14	.	TRBJ1-1	.	CASSINQGRVEAFF	TGTGCCAGCAGCATAAATCAGGGTAGGGTTGAAGCTTTCTTT
TRBV6-5	14	TRBD2	TRBJ2-5	.	CASRDTSGGETQYF	TGTGCCAGCAGAGACACTAGCGGGGGGGAGACCCAGTACTTC
TRBV6-1	15	.	TRBJ1-1	once	CASSEEEMMNTEAFF	TGTGCCAGCAGTGAAGAGGAAATGATGAACACTGAAGCTTTCTTT
TRBV27	12	TRBD1	TRBJ2-7	.	CASGGDRGHQYF	TGTGCCAGCGGGGGGGACAGGGGGCATCAGTACTTC
TRBV10-3	16	.	TRBJ1-5	.	CAISVGDSYSNQPQHF	TGTGCCATCAGTGTGGGCGACAGCTATAGCAATCAGCCCCAGCATTTT
TRBV11-3	15	.	TRBJ1-6	few	CASSPFVAGDSPLHF	TGTGCCAGCAGCCCGTTCGTAGCCGGGGATTCACCCCTCCACTTT
TRBV19	18	TRBD1	TRBJ2-2	.	CASRRIGQGAGKAGELFF	TGTGCCAGTAGGAGAATTGGACAGGGGGCTGGTAAGGCCGGGGAGCTGTTTTTT
TRBV5-1	14	.	TRBJ1-1	.	CASSVRDGNTEAFF	TGCGCCAGCAGCGTGAGGGACGGGAACACTGAAGCTTTCTTT
TRBV7-2	15	TRBD2	TRBJ2-1	once	CASSLAGLAYNEQFF	TGTGCCAGCAGCTTAGCGGGACTAGCCTACAATGAGCAGTTCTTC
TRBV7-2	15	.	TRBJ1-6	.	CASSSDGRGNSPLHF	TGTGCCAGCAGCTCGGACGGGAGGGGGAATTCACCCCTCCACTTT
TRBV15	14	.	TRBJ1-1	once	CATSRDLTHTEAFF	TGTGCCACCAGCAGAGATTTAACCCACACTGAAGCTTTCTTT
TRBV5-4	16	.	TRBJ2-3	.	CASSLAGASSTDTQYF	TGTGCCAGCAGCCTCGCAGGGGCCTCTAGCACAGATACGCAGTATTTT
TRBV19	15	TRBD1	TRBJ1-2	.	CASSVNRDRGEGYTF	TGTGCCAGTAGTGTCAACCGGGACAGAGGAGAGGGCTACACCTTC
TRBV7-2	13	TRBD2	TRBJ2-7	.	CASRGGGADEQYF	TGTGCCAGCAGGGGCGGGGGGGCCGACGAGCAGTACTTC
TRBV16	15	.	TRBJ1-1	.	CASSRQAGTRTEAFF	TGTGCCAGCAGCCGCCAAGCAGGGACGAGAACTGAAGCTTTCTTT
TRBV7-9	12	.	TRBJ2-7	.	CASSLVDYEQYF	TGTGCCAGCAGCTTAGTGGACTACGAGCAGTACTTC
TRBV6-1	16	TRBD2	TRBJ2-7	.	CASSENAFSGGYEQYF	TGTGCCAGCAGTGAAAATGCCTTCAGCGGGGGCTACGAGCAGTACTTC
TRBV7-8	16	.	TRBJ2-3	once	CASSPRGFGGTDTQYF	TGTGCCAGCAGCCCCCGGGGATTCGGGGGAACAGATACGCAGTATTTT
TRBV2	15	.	TRBJ2-5	.	CASRPRGTSAGTQYF	TGTGCCAGCAGACCCAGGGGGACTAGTGCGGGGACCCAGTACTTC
TRBV7-3	16	TRBD1	TRBJ2-3	once	CASSLRDRRSTDTQYF	TGTGCCAGCAGCTTAAGGGACAGGCGGAGCACAGATACGCAGTATTTT
TRBV10-1	14	.	TRBJ2-5	.	CASSESGNQETQYF	TGCGCCAGCAGTGAGTCCGGGAACCAAGAGACCCAGTACTTC
TRBV5-1	13	.	TRBJ2-1	.	CASSAVGYNEQFF	TGCGCCAGCTCGGCAGTCGGATACAATGAGCAGTTCTTC
TRBV9	14	.	TRBJ1-2	.	CASSVQESNYGYTF	TGTGCCAGCAGCGTCCAGGAGTCTAACTATGGCTACACCTTC
TRBV5-4	13	.	TRBJ2-3	.	CASSSYVADTQYF	TGTGCCAGCAGCTCCTATGTGGCAGATACGCAGTATTTT
TRBV5-4	15	TRBD1	TRBJ1-2	.	CASRPLQGRLVGYTF	TGTGCCAGCAGACCCTTACAGGGGAGGTTGGTTGGCTACACCTTC
TRBV6-6	14	TRBD2	TRBJ2-7	.	CASSNGRGAYEQYF	TGTGCCAGCAGTAATGGACGGGGGGCCTACGAGCAGTACTTC
TRBV19	14	TRBD1	TRBJ2-1	.	CATSRDSVYNEQFF	TGTGCCACCAGCAGGGACAGCGTTTACAATGAGCAGTTCTTC
TRBV29-1	13	TRBD1	TRBJ2-7	.	CSVEDRESYEQYF	TGCAGCGTGGAGGACAGGGAATCCTACGAGCAGTACTTC
TRBV21-1	14	.	TRBJ1-5	.	CASSNGRGNQPQHF	TGTGCCAGCAGCAACGGACGGGGAAATCAGCCCCAGCATTTT
TRBV5-4	15	.	TRBJ2-5	.	CASSPNGGPLETQYF	TGTGCCAGCAGCCCGAACGGAGGACCACTGGAGACCCAGTACTTC
TRBV9	19	.	TRBJ2-7	.	CASSAQLRQVKGNPYEQYF	TGTGCCAGCAGCGCACAACTTCGACAGGTTAAAGGGAACCCCTACGAGCAGTACTTC
TRBV28	11	.	TRBJ1-2	.	CASGVGVGYTF	TGTGCCAGCGGGGTAGGGGTCGGCTACACCTTC
TRBV30	16	.	TRBJ1-2	.	CAWSARNRVVNYGYTF	TGTGCCTGGAGTGCAAGGAACAGGGTAGTCAACTATGGCTACACCTTC
TRBV5-8	17	TRBD1	TRBJ2-7	.	CASSRRDRGRWSYEQYF	TGTGCCAGCAGCCGAAGGGACAGGGGGCGCTGGTCCTACGAGCAGTACTTC
TRBV4-1	18	TRBD2	TRBJ2-1	.	CASSQGPLAGTSYNEQFF	TGCGCCAGCAGCCAAGGACCCCTAGCGGGAACCTCCTACAATGAGCAGTTCTTC
TRBV5-6	12	.	TRBJ1-1	.	CASSLSRGVAFF	TGTGCCAGCAGCTTGAGCAGGGGCGTAGCTTTCTTT
TRBV6-1	15	.	TRBJ1-6	.	CASRTKRADNSPLHF	TGTGCCAGCAGAACCAAGAGGGCAGACAATTCACCCCTCCACTTT
TRBV5-4	15	.	TRBJ1-4	.	CASSSRGGPPEKLFF	TGTGCCAGCAGCTCCCGGGGAGGACCACCTGAAAAACTGTTTTTT
TRBV2	16	TRBD1	TRBJ1-2	.	CASTPGQGKRGHGYTF	TGTGCCAGCACACCGGGACAGGGGAAAAGGGGCCATGGCTACACCTTC
TRBV18	12	.	TRBJ1-5	.	CASSAQNQPQHF	TGTGCCAGCTCGGCTCAGAATCAGCCCCAGCATTTT
TRBV10-1	12	.	TRBJ1-3	.	CASRLGGNTIYF	TGCGCCAGCAGGCTAGGGGGAAACACCATATATTTT
TRBV30	12	.	TRBJ2-5	.	CAWSAPQETQYF	TGTGCCTGGAGTGCGCCCCAAGAGACCCAGTACTTC
TRBV2	13	.	TRBJ2-5	few	CASGRAGAGTQYF	TGTGCCAGCGGTAGGGCGGGTGCTGGGACCCAGTACTTC
TRBV19	17	.	TRBJ1-1	.	CASSIDHLGLRGAEAFF	TGTGCCAGTAGTATAGATCATTTGGGGCTCCGGGGCGCTGAAGCTTTCTTT
TRBV7-9	14	.	TRBJ2-1	.	CASSLWGQSNEQFF	TGTGCCAGCAGCTTATGGGGGCAGAGCAATGAGCAGTTCTTC
TRBV27	15	.	TRBJ2-2	.	CASSLIRGNTGELFF	TGTGCCAGCAGTTTGATACGGGGGAACACCGGGGAGCTGTTTTTT
TRBV18	13	.	TRBJ2-7	.	CASSPPSSYEQYF	TGTGCCAGCTCACCACCGAGTTCCTACGAGCAGTACTTC
TRBV5-4	16	.	TRBJ2-3	.	CASTPGRGLSTDTQYF	TGTGCCAGCACCCCTGGGCGGGGCCTAAGCACAGATACGCAGTATTTT
TRBV6-1	15	.	TRBJ1-4	.	CASSEVALGDEKLFF	TGTGCCAGCAGTGAAGTTGCTTTGGGGGATGAAAAACTGTTTTTT